These T cell receptor beta chains were read from a single sample in a study of T-cell memory formation after mild COVID-19. TCRdb re-called the 5' RACE reads through MiXCR, storing one row per CDR3 protein. Here the sample spans about 250,000 distinct CDR3 sequences, over 15% being singletons. Sample: PBMCs or a T cell subset sorted from them (not recorded which). The receptors derive from a man between 18 and 29 years old who had mild COVID-19 (a few samples of this study predate the infection). Cell type and time point are not known. Each CDR3 is given with its conserved first and last residue. D genes are given only for firm matches. A clone size is listed for some rows: how often the clone was seen (once, few, many), or a class if it is expanded.

size: once; V: TRBV6-1; J: TRBJ1-2; D: TRBD1; DNA: TGTGCCAGCAGTGAAAGGAGGGGGCATCAAGGCTACACCTTC; CDR3: CASSERRGHQGYTF
size: many; V: TRBV7-3; J: TRBJ2-1; D: TRBD2; DNA: TGTGCCAGCAGCTTAGAGGGGCGGGGGTCCTACAATGAGCAGTTCTTC; CDR3: CASSLEGRGSYNEQFF
size: few; V: TRBV7-9; J: TRBJ2-5; D: -; DNA: TGTGCCAGCAGCTCAGGGGGGGCCCGTGAGACCCAGTACTTC; CDR3: CASSSGGARETQYF
size: -; V: TRBV29-1; J: TRBJ2-7; D: -; DNA: TGCAGCGCCACCCGGGACCTGAGCTCCTACGAGCAGTACTTC; CDR3: CSATRDLSSYEQYF
size: -; V: TRBV5-4; J: TRBJ2-5; D: TRBD1; DNA: TGTGCCAGCAGCTTGTGGGACAGCGAGACCCAGTACTTC; CDR3: CASSLWDSETQYF
size: few; V: TRBV7-9; J: TRBJ2-2; D: TRBD1; DNA: TGTGCCAGCAGCTTAGCCCCAGGACAGGGGATCCCCGGGGAGCTGTTTTTT; CDR3: CASSLAPGQGIPGELFF
size: once; V: TRBV10-3; J: TRBJ1-2; D: TRBD1; DNA: TGTGCCATCAGTCGGACAGGGGGCATCTATGGCTACACCTTC; CDR3: CAISRTGGIYGYTF
size: -; V: TRBV29-1; J: TRBJ2-5; D: TRBD2; DNA: TGCAGCGTTGATAACAGCGGGGAGGCCCAGTACTTC; CDR3: CSVDNSGEAQYF
size: -; V: TRBV4-1; J: TRBJ2-6; D: -; DNA: TGCGCCAGCAGCCAACCCAGGGGCTCTGGGGCCAACGTCCTGACTTTC; CDR3: CASSQPRGSGANVLTF
size: -; V: TRBV27; J: TRBJ2-7; D: -; DNA: TGTGCCAGCAGCGAAAGGGCCAGGGGCACCTACGAGCAGTACTTC; CDR3: CASSERARGTYEQYF
size: few; V: TRBV6-2/TRBV6-3; J: TRBJ2-7; D: TRBD1; DNA: TGTGCCAGCAGTTACCCAACAGGGGGCGAGAGGTCCTACGAGCAGTACTTC; CDR3: CASSYPTGGERSYEQYF
size: -; V: TRBV7-2; J: TRBJ2-5; D: -; DNA: TGTGCCAGCAGTGAGGGCATCGGCCCTTCCCAAGAGACCCAGTACTTC; CDR3: CASSEGIGPSQETQYF
size: few; V: TRBV7-9; J: TRBJ1-5; D: TRBD1; DNA: TGTGCCAGCAGCTTAGCCGACAGGGTGGGCAATCAGCCCCAGCATTTT; CDR3: CASSLADRVGNQPQHF
size: -; V: TRBV3-1; J: TRBJ2-3; D: -; DNA: TGTGCCAGCAGCCAAGTGCTAGACACAGATACGCAGTATTTT; CDR3: CASSQVLDTDTQYF
size: few; V: TRBV7-2; J: TRBJ2-1; D: TRBD2; DNA: TGTGCCAGCAGCCTCGCTAGCGGGGGGGCCGGACCTACAATTGAGCAGTTCTTC; CDR3: CASSLASGGAGPTIEQFF
size: -; V: TRBV5-1; J: TRBJ2-7; D: -; DNA: TGCGCCAGCAGCTTGGGTACTGACAGCTCCTACGAGCAGTACTTC; CDR3: CASSLGTDSSYEQYF
size: few; V: TRBV6-2/TRBV6-3; J: TRBJ1-1; D: -; DNA: TGTGCCAGCAGTTGGTTCCCCGGGAGGAGACCTGAAGCTTTCTTT; CDR3: CASSWFPGRRPEAFF
size: -; V: TRBV3-1; J: TRBJ1-2; D: -; DNA: TGTGCCAGCAGCCTGGGGACGTATGGCTACACCTTC; CDR3: CASSLGTYGYTF
size: -; V: TRBV5-1; J: TRBJ2-3; D: TRBD2; DNA: TGCGCCAGCAGCGGGGGCCAGCGGGGGTACCTTGGGGATACGCAGTATTTT; CDR3: CASSGGQRGYLGDTQYF
size: few; V: TRBV5-1; J: TRBJ2-5; D: -; DNA: TGCGCCAGCAGCGACTATGTTCAGTATAGGCTAGCAGTCGAAGAGACCCAGTACTTC; CDR3: CASSDYVQYRLAVEETQYF
size: few; V: TRBV3-1; J: TRBJ1-2; D: TRBD1; DNA: TGTGCCAGCAGCCTTAGTACCGCACAGGGGGCCAGAGGCTACACCTTC; CDR3: CASSLSTAQGARGYTF
size: -; V: TRBV7-2; J: TRBJ2-5; D: -; DNA: TGTGCCAGCAGGAAAGGTGTGGTTGAAGAGACCCAGTACTTC; CDR3: CASRKGVVEETQYF
size: few; V: TRBV20-1; J: TRBJ2-1; D: TRBD2; DNA: TGCAGTGTGGCGGGGGGGAATGAGCAGTTCTTC; CDR3: CSVAGGNEQFF
size: few; V: TRBV7-2; J: TRBJ1-3; D: TRBD1; DNA: TGTGCCAGCAGCCGGACAGGGGTTGAAAACACCATATATTTT; CDR3: CASSRTGVENTIYF
size: few; V: TRBV7-2; J: TRBJ1-1; D: -; DNA: TGTGCCAGCAGCTTAGCGCGATGGATAGAGGGCCCTAACACTGAAGCTTTCTTT; CDR3: CASSLARWIEGPNTEAFF
size: -; V: TRBV7-1; J: TRBJ2-7; D: TRBD2; DNA: TGTGCCAGCAGCTCTCCTAGCGGGGGGACCTACGAGCAGTACTTC; CDR3: CASSSPSGGTYEQYF
size: many; V: TRBV4-3; J: TRBJ2-1; D: TRBD1; DNA: TGCGCCAGCAGCCGGAGTCTCCGGGACAGCAATGAGCAGTTCTTC; CDR3: CASSRSLRDSNEQFF
size: many; V: TRBV7-2; J: TRBJ2-3; D: TRBD2; DNA: TGTGCCAGCAGCTTAGCTGCGGGGGGCGCAGGCACAGATACGCAGTATTTT; CDR3: CASSLAAGGAGTDTQYF
size: -; V: TRBV28; J: TRBJ1-2; D: -; DNA: TGTGCCAGCAGGGTGACAACTAACTATGGCTACACCTTC; CDR3: CASRVTTNYGYTF
size: -; V: TRBV7-9; J: TRBJ1-1; D: -; DNA: TGTGCCAGCAGCTTAGTTGCGGGGGCGAACACTGAAGCTTTCTTT; CDR3: CASSLVAGANTEAFF
size: -; V: TRBV7-9; J: TRBJ2-5; D: -; DNA: TGTGCCACTCCCGAGGGGATACAGGGAGGCGTCGGGGAGACCCAGTACTTC; CDR3: CATPEGIQGGVGETQYF
size: -; V: TRBV6-5; J: TRBJ2-1; D: TRBD2; DNA: TGTGCCAGCAGGCTTAACTTAGCGGGCCTGTTGCAGTTCTTC; CDR3: CASRLNLAGLLQFF
size: once; V: TRBV28; J: TRBJ2-5; D: TRBD2; DNA: TGTGCCAGCCTAGCGGGGGGCGCTGAGTCTGAGACCCAGTACTTC; CDR3: CASLAGGAESETQYF
size: -; V: TRBV11-3; J: TRBJ2-1; D: -; DNA: TGTGCCAGCAGCTTAGGCGGACAGCACAATGAGCAGTTCTTC; CDR3: CASSLGGQHNEQFF
size: -; V: TRBV4-2; J: TRBJ2-1; D: TRBD2; DNA: TGTGCCAGCAGCCTCTCGCTAGCGGGGGGCATAAATGAGCAGTTCTTC; CDR3: CASSLSLAGGINEQFF